Included here is one T cell receptor (beta chain) sequence, with context. The target antigen is unknown. The CDR3 is 17 residues long. CDR1 and CDR2 from the germline V gene are LGHDT and YNNKEL (reference sequence). Trimming removed 0 bases at V and 2 bases at J, with 17 bases between. The sample comes from a study of response to subunit inactivated influenza vaccine. Study-wide results and limits: Each seasonal influenza vaccination recruits few new T cells, the authors suggested.

TCRdb redid the calling of the RT-PCR reads with MiXCR, one entry per CDR3 protein. The data contain a few hundred thousand distinct CDR3 sequences, roughly 22% of them seen just once; the ten biggest clones take up about 9.4%. This sequence joins TRBV3-1 and TRBJ2-7; a weak D match, TRBD2 (6 bases). Sequencing used PBMCs from blood, obtained less than 22 months after vaccination. This TCR was recovered from a man between 50 and 69 years old who received an inactivated influenza vaccine. The chain's CDR3 is CASSQERWGGVTYEQYF. The CDR3 coding sequence is TGTGCCAGCAGCCAAGAAAGATGGGGCGGGGTTACCTACGAGCAGTACTTC.